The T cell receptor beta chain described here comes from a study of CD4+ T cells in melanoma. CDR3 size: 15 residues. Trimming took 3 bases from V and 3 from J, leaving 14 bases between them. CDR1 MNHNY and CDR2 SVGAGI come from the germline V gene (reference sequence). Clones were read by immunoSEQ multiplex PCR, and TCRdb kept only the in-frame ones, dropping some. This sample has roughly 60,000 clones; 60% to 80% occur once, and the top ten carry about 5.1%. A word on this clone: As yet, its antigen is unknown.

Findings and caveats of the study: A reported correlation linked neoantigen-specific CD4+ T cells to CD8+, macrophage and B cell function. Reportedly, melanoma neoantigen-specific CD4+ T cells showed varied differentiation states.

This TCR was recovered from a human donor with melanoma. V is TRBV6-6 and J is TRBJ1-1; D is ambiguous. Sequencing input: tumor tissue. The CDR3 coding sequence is TGTGCCAGCAGTTATGTTAGAAATCGGGACACTGAAGCTTTCTTT. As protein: CASSYVRNRDTEAFF.